The clone carrying this T cell receptor (beta chain) has only a few counts. Its antigen is as yet unknown. This entry is derived from a study of beta chain features in type 1 diabetes. Findings and limits, study-wide: TCRB CDR3s were moderately but significantly shorter in Type 1 diabetes patients in all four CD4+ subsets.

Reverse transcribing all isolated RNA meant expressed TCRB transcripts were sequenced. Libraries were prepared by immunoSEQ multiplex PCR; TCRdb keeps only in-frame clonotypes and omits some of them. The sample consists of hundreds of thousands of clones, 15% of them appearing once. The CDR3 length is 17 residues. Germline CDR1 SGHNT, CDR2 YYREEE (reference sequence). V lost 2 bases and J lost 4; bases outside the gene matches: 11. The V and J genes are TRBV5-4 and TRBJ2-3, with TRBD2 identical over 9 bases. Input material: naive CD4+ T cells from blood. This sequence was found in a young man with type 1 diabetes. The CDR3 nucleotides read TGTGCCAGCAGCTTTAAGCTGGCGGGAGGGCCATCAGATACGCAGTATTTT. Protein sequence: CASSFKLAGGPSDTQYF.